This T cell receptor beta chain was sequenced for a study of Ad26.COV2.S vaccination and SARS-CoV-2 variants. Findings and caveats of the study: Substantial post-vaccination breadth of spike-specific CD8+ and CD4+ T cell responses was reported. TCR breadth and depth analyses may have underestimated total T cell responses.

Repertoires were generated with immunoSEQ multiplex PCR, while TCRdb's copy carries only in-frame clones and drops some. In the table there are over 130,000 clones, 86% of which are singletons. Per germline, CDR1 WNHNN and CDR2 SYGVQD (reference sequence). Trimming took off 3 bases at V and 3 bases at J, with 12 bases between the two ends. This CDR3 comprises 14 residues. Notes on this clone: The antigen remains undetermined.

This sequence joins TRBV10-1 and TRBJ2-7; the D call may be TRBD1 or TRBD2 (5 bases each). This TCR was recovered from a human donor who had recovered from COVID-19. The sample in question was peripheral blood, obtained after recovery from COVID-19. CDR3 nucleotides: TGCGCCAGCAGTGAATGGGACCGGGGCTACGAGCAGTACTTC. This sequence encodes CASSEWDRGYEQYF.